This TCR beta chain is from a study of control samples from healthy donors and cancer patients (dated by TCRdb to 2018 to 2021). Receptors were amplified or captured by the immunoSEQ multiplex PCR assay. TCRdb stores this immuneACCESS table with in-frame sequences only. Part of the clones is absent; in the studies checked, under half of the shortfall reflects unresolved V genes, and no reason is known for the rest. The sample profile shows about 92,000 clones; 82% of them were found once. The leading ten clones occupy approximately 9.8% of the sample. CDR1 SGHAT and CDR2 FQNNGV are derived from the germline V gene. Its CDR3 holds 15 amino acids, cysteine through phenylalanine. Only the CDR3 region is kept as DNA, spanning 45 bases read in frame from base 1. V and J are truncated by 1 base and 3 bases respectively, leaving an intervening sequence of 11 bases. A remark on this clone: The antigen it binds to is not known. There are no base qualities to consult, and no much larger clone falls within one base.

The sequence is built from TRBV11-2 and TRBJ2-3; too little of a D gene remains to name it. The specimen was blood. The receptor was derived from a woman aged 55 to 70 in good health. The sequenced DNA is TGTGCCAGCAGCTTAGTGCCCCTTAAAACAGATACGCAGTATTTT. Its product reads: CASSLVPLKTDTQYF.